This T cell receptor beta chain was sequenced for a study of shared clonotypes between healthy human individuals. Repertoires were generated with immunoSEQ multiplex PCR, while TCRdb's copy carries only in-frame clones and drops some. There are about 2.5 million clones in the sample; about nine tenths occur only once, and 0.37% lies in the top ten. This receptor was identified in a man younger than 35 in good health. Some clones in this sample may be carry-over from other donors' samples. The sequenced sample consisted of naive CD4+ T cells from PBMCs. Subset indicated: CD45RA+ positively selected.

DNA of the CDR3: TGTGCCAGCAGCAACCCGGGGGTAGGTGAAGCTTTCTTT. This sequence encodes CASSNPGVGEAFF. The rearrangement uses TRBV6-5 and TRBJ1-1; D perhaps matches TRBD1 (5 bases). Germline V lookup: CDR1 MNHEY, CDR2 SVGAGI. The CDR3 runs 13 residues. Trimming took 6 bases from V and 7 from J, leaving 15 bases between them.